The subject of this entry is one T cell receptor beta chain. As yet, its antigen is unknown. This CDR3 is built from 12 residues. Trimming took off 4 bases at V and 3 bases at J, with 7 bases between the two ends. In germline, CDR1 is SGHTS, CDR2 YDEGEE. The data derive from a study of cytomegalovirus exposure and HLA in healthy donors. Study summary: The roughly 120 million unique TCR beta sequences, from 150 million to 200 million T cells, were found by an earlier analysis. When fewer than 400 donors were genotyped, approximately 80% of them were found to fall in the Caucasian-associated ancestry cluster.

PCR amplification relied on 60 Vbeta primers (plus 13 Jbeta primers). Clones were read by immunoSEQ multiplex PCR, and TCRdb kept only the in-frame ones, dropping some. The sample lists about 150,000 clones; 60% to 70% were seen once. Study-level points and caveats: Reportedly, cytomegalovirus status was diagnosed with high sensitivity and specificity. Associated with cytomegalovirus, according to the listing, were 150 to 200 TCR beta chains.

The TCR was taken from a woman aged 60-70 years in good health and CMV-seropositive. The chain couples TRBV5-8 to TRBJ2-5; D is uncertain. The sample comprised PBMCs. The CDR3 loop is CASSQMEETQYF. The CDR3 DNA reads TGTGCCAGCAGCCAGATGGAAGAGACCCAGTACTTC.